The 10 T cell receptor beta chains given below trace back to one sample, sequenced in a study of OX40 agonist ivuxolimab in advanced cancers. Sequencing used immunoSEQ multiplex PCR; TCRdb keeps in-frame clones, though not all of them. The profile shows 50,000 to 70,000 clones, about 86% of them singletons. Sequenced material: CD4+ or CD8+ T cells sorted from blood, taken in a trial of the OX40 agonist ivuxolimab. All receptors derive from an adult with an advanced solid tumor such as melanoma, head and neck, liver or kidney cancer.

This clone was picked up a small number of times. The chain joins TRBV10-1 to TRBJ2-3, with 7 positions matching TRBD1. V lost 4 bases, J lost 0 bases, and 4 bases stayed unmatched. This CDR3 has 15 amino acids. Germline V lookup: CDR1 WNHNN, CDR2 SYGVQD (reference sequence). The CDR3 nucleotides read TGCGCCAGCAGTGTAGAGACAGGGAGCACAGATACGCAGTATTTT. It yields the protein CASSVETGSTDTQYF.

The chain combines TRBV19 with TRBJ2-7, with D possibly matching TRBD1 (6 bases). There are 14 residues in the CDR3. V was trimmed by 5 bases and J by 6 bases, leaving 17 bases between them. Looked up from germline, CDR1 is LNHDA and CDR2 is SQIVND (reference sequence). CDR3 sequence: CASSYRAALGEQYF. CDR3 in DNA: TGTGCCAGTAGTTACAGGGCCGCCCTCGGCGAGCAGTACTTC.

The rearrangement joins TRBV10-3 to TRBJ2-1; 11 bases line up with TRBD2. Germline V gene sequence: CDR1 ENHRY, CDR2 SYGVKD. The junction had 7 bases not matched to a gene; V was cut back by 7 bases and J by 8 bases. The CDR3 sequence is 14 residues long. CDR3 sequence reads: CAIKNSGRAYEQFF. In DNA, the CDR3 is TGTGCCATCAAGAATAGCGGGAGGGCCTATGAGCAGTTCTTC.

This chain joins TRBV11-2 and TRBJ2-7; D is possibly TRBD1 (6 bases). Germline V lookup: CDR1 SGHAT, CDR2 FQNNGV. The CDR3 consists of 15 residues. The germline V and J ends were trimmed by 5 bases and 4 bases, with 18 bases remaining between them. In DNA form, the CDR3 reads TGTGCCAGCAGCCGGATGGGGCAGGGGCTGTACGAGCAGTACTTC. Translating gives CASSRMGQGLYEQYF.

The genes are TRBV9 and TRBJ1-1, with TRBD1 as a possible D gene (5 bases). The CDR3 is made up of 14 amino acids. Deletions cut 6 bases from V and 1 base from J, with 13 bases between. From germline, CDR1 is SGDLS and CDR2 YYNGEE. The DNA of the CDR3 is TGTGCCAGCACCCCGGGGGGGAGGAACACTGAAGCTTTCTTT. Its protein is CASTPGGRNTEAFF.

This chain links TRBV6-1 with TRBJ2-1, with 11 bases lining up with TRBD2. Trimming at V came to 8 bases and at J to 4 bases, leaving 1 base not matched to a gene. The CDR3 covers 13 residues. The germline V gene has CDR1 MNHNS and CDR2 SASEGT. CDR3 bases: TGTGCCAGCGGGACTAGCGGATACAATGAGCAGTTCTTC. Its translation: CASGTSGYNEQFF.

The J gene is TRBJ2-5, the V gene TRBV5-1; TRBD2 is a possible D gene (6 bases). The ends were cut back, 4 bases at V and 4 bases at J, with 11 bases in the middle. CDR1 and CDR2 from the germline V gene are SGHRS and YFSETQ. The CDR3 covers 13 residues. CDR3 DNA sequence: TGCGCCAGCAGCGCGCAGGGAGGAGAGACCCAGTACTTC. This translates into CASSAQGGETQYF.

In its sample, this clone was seen a few times. This rearrangement joins TRBV10-3 to TRBJ1-1; D might be TRBD1 (6 bases). With 6 bases removed from V and 0 bases from J, the gap between germline ends came to 14 bases. CDR1 ENHRY and CDR2 SYGVKD come from the germline V gene. The CDR3 is 15 amino acids. CDR3 sequence: CAIRPQGLMNTEAFF. CDR3 bases: TGTGCCATCAGACCCCAGGGGCTAATGAACACTGAAGCTTTCTTT.

The J gene is TRBJ2-3, the V gene TRBV5-4; possibly TRBD2 for D (7 bases). Trimming took off 0 bases at V and 4 bases at J, with 15 bases between the two ends. Germline-derived CDR1 and CDR2 are SGHNT and YYREEE (reference sequence). The CDR3 sequence is 16 residues long. The CDR3 nucleotides are TGTGCCAGCAGCTTGGCCGGGGGCGGGGGCCCAGATACGCAGTATTTT. It translates to CASSLAGGGGPDTQYF.

This clone was observed a few times. The V and J genes are TRBV7-3 and TRBJ2-7; TRBD1 matches 7 bases. The V gene's germline CDR1 is SGHTA and CDR2 FQGTGA. With V trimmed by 2 bases and J by 6 bases, 7 bases remained unmatched. CDR3 size: 14 residues. The CDR3 protein is CASSLLRDSSEQYF. The CDR3 nucleotides are TGTGCCAGCAGCTTACTTAGGGACAGTTCCGAGCAGTACTTC.